A selection of T cell receptor beta chains follows, all from one sample in a study of liver allograft versus peripheral blood T cells. TCRdb reprocessed the reads with MiXCR, giving one entry per CDR3 protein. The sample lists about 14,000 distinct CDR3 sequences, under 20% occurring once. These TCRs come from a human patient who had a liver transplant. The graft donor may account for some of the T cells. Each CDR3 is given with its conserved first and last residue. The D gene is left open where the match is weak. Size is stated for part of the rows, as once, few or many counts, or as a class when the clone is expanded.

v_gene: TRBV6-2/TRBV6-3; d_gene: TRBD2; abundance: many; j_gene: TRBJ2-3; CDR3nt: TGTGCCAGCAGTTACCGGACTAGCGGGAAGACAGATACGCAGTATTTT; CDR3aa: CASSYRTSGKTDTQYF
v_gene: TRBV12-3/TRBV12-4; d_gene: TRBD1; abundance: few; j_gene: TRBJ1-5; CDR3nt: TGTGCCAGCAGTTGGGGGACAGGGCGGCGGAGTCAGCCCCAGCATTTT; CDR3aa: CASSWGTGRRSQPQHF
v_gene: TRBV27; d_gene: TRBD2; abundance: .; j_gene: TRBJ2-7; CDR3nt: TGTGCCAGCAGTGACCGGGCTAGCGGGATTTACGAGCAGTACTTC; CDR3aa: CASSDRASGIYEQYF
v_gene: TRBV11-2; d_gene: .; abundance: few; j_gene: TRBJ1-4; CDR3nt: TGTGCCAGCAGCTTAGCGGGGGACGGTGAAAAACTGTTTTTT; CDR3aa: CASSLAGDGEKLFF
v_gene: TRBV12-3/TRBV12-4; d_gene: .; abundance: few; j_gene: TRBJ1-5; CDR3nt: TGTGCCAGCAGTTTAATAATCATGAGAGGGGGAGGCAATCAGCCCCAGCATTTT; CDR3aa: CASSLIIMRGGGNQPQHF
v_gene: TRBV28; d_gene: .; abundance: .; j_gene: TRBJ1-2; CDR3nt: TGTGCCAGCAGTTTACCCGCCCGCAACTATGGCTACACCTTC; CDR3aa: CASSLPARNYGYTF
v_gene: TRBV5-4; d_gene: TRBD2; abundance: few; j_gene: TRBJ2-1; CDR3nt: TGTGCCAGCAGCAGGGGGACTAGCGGGGGGGCGGATGAGCAGTTCTTC; CDR3aa: CASSRGTSGGADEQFF
v_gene: TRBV24-1; d_gene: TRBD2; abundance: many; j_gene: TRBJ2-1; CDR3nt: TGTGCCACCAGTGATCCGGGACTAGCGGGAGGCGAGCAGTTCTTC; CDR3aa: CATSDPGLAGGEQFF
v_gene: TRBV6-2/TRBV6-3; d_gene: .; abundance: medium-sized; j_gene: TRBJ1-2; CDR3nt: TGTGCCAGCAGTTACTCTTGGGACACCGTGGCGGGCTACACCTTC; CDR3aa: CASSYSWDTVAGYTF
v_gene: TRBV29-1; d_gene: .; abundance: many; j_gene: TRBJ2-7; CDR3nt: TGCAGCGTTGAAGTGGGTTACGAGCAGTACTTC; CDR3aa: CSVEVGYEQYF
v_gene: TRBV6-5; d_gene: .; abundance: many; j_gene: TRBJ1-1; CDR3nt: TGTGCCAGCAGTTACCGGGACGACACTGAAGCTTTCTTT; CDR3aa: CASSYRDDTEAFF
v_gene: TRBV7-2; d_gene: .; abundance: many; j_gene: TRBJ1-1; CDR3nt: TGTGCCAGCAGGAGGACAGAAGCGTTGAACACTGAAGCTTTCTTT; CDR3aa: CASRRTEALNTEAFF
v_gene: TRBV20-1; d_gene: .; abundance: .; j_gene: TRBJ2-7; CDR3nt: TGCAGTGCTGTCACGCCGGGGTTTTCCTACGAGCAGTACTTC; CDR3aa: CSAVTPGFSYEQYF
v_gene: TRBV5-4; d_gene: TRBD2; abundance: many; j_gene: TRBJ2-2; CDR3nt: TGTGCCAGCAGCTTGGCCTCGGGGGGACGAACCGGGGAGCTGTTTTTT; CDR3aa: CASSLASGGRTGELFF
v_gene: TRBV5-1; d_gene: .; abundance: .; j_gene: TRBJ1-1; CDR3nt: TGCGCCAGCAGCTTGGAGTCTATCACTGAAGCTTTCTTT; CDR3aa: CASSLESITEAFF
v_gene: TRBV7-2; d_gene: TRBD1; abundance: few; j_gene: TRBJ1-5; CDR3nt: TGTGCCAGCAGCCTCCAGGGGGATCAGCCCCAGCATTTT; CDR3aa: CASSLQGDQPQHF
v_gene: TRBV6-5; d_gene: .; abundance: medium-sized; j_gene: TRBJ1-1; CDR3nt: TGTGCCAGCAGTCCCCCCGGGGTGTATGAAGCTTTCTTT; CDR3aa: CASSPPGVYEAFF
v_gene: TRBV28; d_gene: TRBD1; abundance: medium-sized; j_gene: TRBJ1-6; CDR3nt: TGTGCCAGCAGACAGGGGGCCAATTCACCCCTCCACTTT; CDR3aa: CASRQGANSPLHF
v_gene: TRBV14; d_gene: .; abundance: .; j_gene: TRBJ2-1; CDR3nt: TGTGCCAGCAGCCAAGATAGGACAGCCACCTCCTACAATGAGCAGTTCTTC; CDR3aa: CASSQDRTATSYNEQFF
v_gene: TRBV27; d_gene: TRBD2; abundance: few; j_gene: TRBJ2-5; CDR3nt: TGTGCCAGCAGTTTATTTGGCGGGACTAGCGGACCGTGGGAGACCCAGTACTTC; CDR3aa: CASSLFGGTSGPWETQYF
v_gene: TRBV7-3; d_gene: .; abundance: .; j_gene: TRBJ2-3; CDR3nt: TGTGCCAGCAGCAGGTCGACCGCAGAAAGACAGTATTTT; CDR3aa: CASSRSTAERQYF
v_gene: TRBV18; d_gene: TRBD2; abundance: .; j_gene: TRBJ2-7; CDR3nt: TGTGCCAGCTCACCCCCGACTAGCGGATCCTACGAGCAGTACTTC; CDR3aa: CASSPPTSGSYEQYF
v_gene: TRBV10-3; d_gene: .; abundance: many; j_gene: TRBJ2-4; CDR3nt: TGTGCCATCAGTGACGCAGGGCCGGGGGACATTCAGTACTTC; CDR3aa: CAISDAGPGDIQYF
v_gene: TRBV9; d_gene: TRBD2; abundance: .; j_gene: TRBJ2-5; CDR3nt: TGTGCCAGCAGCGTAGGAGCTCAACTAGCGGCCAACCAAGAGACCCAGTACTTC; CDR3aa: CASSVGAQLAANQETQYF
v_gene: TRBV12-5; d_gene: .; abundance: few; j_gene: TRBJ2-5; CDR3nt: TGTGCTAGTGGTTCTAGCTCCAGGGGGCGGGGGCAAGAGACCCAGTACTTC; CDR3aa: CASGSSSRGRGQETQYF
v_gene: TRBV29-1; d_gene: .; abundance: medium-sized; j_gene: TRBJ2-1; CDR3nt: TGCAGCGTTGGGGCCAGGTCGCTTGAGCAGTTCTTC; CDR3aa: CSVGARSLEQFF
v_gene: TRBV28; d_gene: .; abundance: few; j_gene: TRBJ1-5; CDR3nt: TGTGCCAGCAGTTCAATTTTTCAGTTTAGTTATCAGCCCCAGCATTTT; CDR3aa: CASSSIFQFSYQPQHF
v_gene: TRBV20-1; d_gene: .; abundance: .; j_gene: TRBJ1-6; CDR3nt: TGCAGTGCTACGAAAGGTTATAATTCACCCCTCCACTTT; CDR3aa: CSATKGYNSPLHF
v_gene: TRBV18; d_gene: .; abundance: many; j_gene: TRBJ2-2; CDR3nt: TGTGCCAGCTACCTGGACAGGAACACCGGGGAGCTGTTTTTT; CDR3aa: CASYLDRNTGELFF